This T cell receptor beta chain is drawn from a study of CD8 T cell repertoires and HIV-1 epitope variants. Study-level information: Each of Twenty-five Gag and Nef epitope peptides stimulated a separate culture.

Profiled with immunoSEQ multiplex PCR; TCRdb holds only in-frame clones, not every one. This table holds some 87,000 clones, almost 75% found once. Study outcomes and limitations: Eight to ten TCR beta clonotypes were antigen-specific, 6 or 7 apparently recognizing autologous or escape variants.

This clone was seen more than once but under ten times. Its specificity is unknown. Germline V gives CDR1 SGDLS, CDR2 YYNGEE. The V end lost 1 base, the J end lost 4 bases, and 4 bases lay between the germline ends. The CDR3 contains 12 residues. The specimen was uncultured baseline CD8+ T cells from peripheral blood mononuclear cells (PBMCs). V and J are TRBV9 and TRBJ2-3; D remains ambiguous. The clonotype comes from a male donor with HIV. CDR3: CASSVYADTQYF. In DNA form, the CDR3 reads TGTGCCAGCAGCGTATATGCAGATACGCAGTATTTT.